This T cell receptor beta chain is drawn from a study of T cell repertoires in cytomegalovirus infection. Study-wide background: An indication of both CMV infection and matching HLA type came from public TCR beta signatures.

Study results and limitations: It was HLA-C-restricted CMV-specific TCR beta clonotypes that dominated the response ex vivo.

The ends were cut back, 6 bases at V and 2 bases at J, with 14 bases in the middle. The CDR3 totals 14 residues. Looked up from germline, CDR1 is MNHNS and CDR2 is SASEGT. Via MiXCR, TCRdb re-called the reads, giving one row per CDR3 protein. This table holds around 330,000 distinct CDR3 sequences, roughly a sixth found once. This clonotype has just a few counts. Its antigen is still unknown. This chain connects TRBV6-1 to TRBJ2-7; the D call may be TRBD1 or TRBD2 (5 bases each). The clonotype comes from a human donor in good health (CMV status not recorded). Some clones in this sample may be carry-over from other donors' samples. Sequences were obtained from PBMCs. Written as DNA, the CDR3 is TGTGCCAGCAGCCCGGGACCCTCTCCCTACGAGCAGTACTTC. Translation gives CASSPGPSPYEQYF.